A selection of T cell receptor beta chains follows, all from one sample in a study of Ad26.COV2.S vaccination and SARS-CoV-2 variants. Using immunoSEQ multiplex PCR, the repertoire was profiled, and TCRdb retains in-frame clones only, with some absent. The data contain about 480,000 clones, roughly nine tenths of them singletons. This material consisted of peripheral blood, taken in a trial of Ad26.COV2.S vaccine versus placebo. The receptors come from a person aged 18 to 65 who received the Ad26.COV2.S COVID-19 vaccine or a placebo. Each CDR3 is given with its conserved first and last residue. Fields, in order: V gene, D gene, J gene, clone size, CDR3 DNA, CDR3 protein. A D gene is named only where the DNA matches it firmly. Clone size is not always given. Where it is, it says once, few, many or a class for expanded clones.

TRBV28,.,TRBJ2-7,.,TGTGCCAGCAGTGATAGTGAGCAGTACTTC,CASSDSEQYF
TRBV9,.,TRBJ1-1,.,TGTGCCAGCAGCATAACGACAGGAGTAAACACTGAAGCTTTCTTT,CASSITTGVNTEAFF
TRBV6-5,TRBD1,TRBJ1-5,.,TGTGCCAGCAGGCAGGGGGGGGACAGCAATCAGCCCCAGCATTTT,CASRQGGDSNQPQHF
TRBV5-1,TRBD1,TRBJ2-1,.,TGCGCCAGCAGCTCGGCCGGACAGGGGTTATACAATGAGCAGTTCTTC,CASSSAGQGLYNEQFF
TRBV27,.,TRBJ2-1,.,TGTGCCAGCAGTCCTGCTAGCACCCACAATGAGCAGTTCTTC,CASSPASTHNEQFF
TRBV11-3,.,TRBJ2-1,.,TGTGCCAGCAGCTCAGACGATGCCTACAATGAGCAGTTCTTC,CASSSDDAYNEQFF
TRBV9,.,TRBJ1-1,once,TGTGCCAGCAGCCCGACCCCGGAGTTGGGCCGTGAAGCTTTCTTT,CASSPTPELGREAFF
TRBV7-9,.,TRBJ2-2,.,TGTGCCAGCAGCTTAGGGACAAGGAACACCGGGGAGCTGTTTTTT,CASSLGTRNTGELFF
TRBV18,.,TRBJ2-7,once,TGTGCCAGCTCACCGGGTACTGCCTACGAGCAGTACTTC,CASSPGTAYEQYF
TRBV6-2/TRBV6-3,TRBD2,TRBJ2-3,.,TGTGCCAGCAGTACAGGACTAGCGGGCTGGAATACGCAGTATTTT,CASSTGLAGWNTQYF
TRBV19,.,TRBJ2-2,.,TGTGCCAGTAGTATCCGGGGGGCGCGGGTCACCGGGGAGCTGTTTTTT,CASSIRGARVTGELFF
TRBV19,.,TRBJ1-3,.,TGTGCCAGTGGGGATTTCTCTGGAAACACCATATATTTT,CASGDFSGNTIYF
TRBV27,.,TRBJ2-2,.,TGTGCCAGCAGTTCCTCCCCCCGCCGGAACACCGGGGAGCTGTTTTTT,CASSSSPRRNTGELFF
TRBV7-6,.,TRBJ1-1,.,TGTGCCAGCAGCTTATACCCCCAACGGAACACTGAAGCTTTCTTT,CASSLYPQRNTEAFF
TRBV6-5,.,TRBJ2-5,.,TGTGCCAGCAGTTACTCTCCTGCGGAGGAGACCCAGTACTTC,CASSYSPAEETQYF
TRBV7-2,.,TRBJ1-1,few,TGTGCCAGCAGCTTAGCGTCAGGTCACACTGAAGCTTTCTTT,CASSLASGHTEAFF
TRBV28,.,TRBJ2-1,.,TGTGCCAGCAGTTGGTCCTCCTACAATGAGCAGTTCTTC,CASSWSSYNEQFF
TRBV7-2,.,TRBJ2-1,.,TGTGCCAGCAGCTTAGGGTTGGCCGCCAATGAGCAGTTCTTC,CASSLGLAANEQFF
TRBV15,.,TRBJ2-7,.,TGTGCCACCAGCAGAGATCTTTACTACGAGCAGTACTTC,CATSRDLYYEQYF
TRBV27,.,TRBJ2-2,.,TGTGCTACCCGTGCGGCGAACACCGGGGAGCTGTTTTTT,CATRAANTGELFF
TRBV14,TRBD2,TRBJ2-2,.,TGTGCCAGCAGCCACGGTCGCGGGGGGAACACCGGGGAGCTGTTTTTT,CASSHGRGGNTGELFF
TRBV20-1,.,TRBJ1-3,.,TGCAGTGCTAGATCCGGAAACACCATATATTTT,CSARSGNTIYF
TRBV5-4,TRBD1,TRBJ2-5,.,TGTGCCAGCAGCTTGAGGACAGGGGATTCCCGAGAGACCCAGTACTTC,CASSLRTGDSRETQYF
TRBV2,TRBD1,TRBJ1-5,few,TGTGCCAGCAGGGACCAGGGGGTGACCAATCAGCCCCAGCATTTT,CASRDQGVTNQPQHF
TRBV4-3,.,TRBJ1-4,.,TGCGCCAGCAGCCAAGATGTGACAGGCCGTAATGAAAAACTGTTTTTT,CASSQDVTGRNEKLFF
TRBV2,.,TRBJ2-5,once,TGTGCCAGCAGCCCAATCGGTCCGGGGCAAGAGACCCAGTACTTC,CASSPIGPGQETQYF
TRBV5-1,.,TRBJ1-1,.,TGCGCCAGCAGCTTGAGTCCAGGTGGGGTTGCGAACACTGAAGCTTTCTTT,CASSLSPGGVANTEAFF
TRBV7-2,.,TRBJ2-3,.,TGTGCCAGCACCATCACAGATACGCAGTATTTT,CASTITDTQYF
TRBV9,.,TRBJ2-3,once,TGTGCCAGCAGCGTAGCGCGGGGGCCGATCACAGATACGCAGTATTTT,CASSVARGPITDTQYF
TRBV5-4,.,TRBJ1-2,.,TGTGCCAGCAGCTGGCAGGGATCGAACTATGGCTACACCTTC,CASSWQGSNYGYTF
TRBV7-9,TRBD2,TRBJ2-1,.,TGTGCCAGCAGCTTAGCGGCGGGAGCACTAAGCTCCTACAATGAGCAGTTCTTC,CASSLAAGALSSYNEQFF
TRBV19,TRBD1,TRBJ2-2,.,TGTGCCAGTAGATCGGTGGGGACAGGGGGCATCAACACCGGGGAGCTGTTTTTT,CASRSVGTGGINTGELFF
TRBV18,.,TRBJ2-1,once,TGTGCCAGCTCACCAAGGCCAGGGGTCTACAATGAGCAGTTCTTC,CASSPRPGVYNEQFF
TRBV7-3,TRBD2,TRBJ2-1,.,TGTGCCAGCAGCTTACGACTAGCGGGATCCTACAATGAGCAGTTCTTC,CASSLRLAGSYNEQFF
TRBV28,.,TRBJ2-6,few,TGTGCCATACGGGACTCCTACTCTGGGGCCAACGTCCTGACTTTC,CAIRDSYSGANVLTF
TRBV27,.,TRBJ1-1,.,TGTGCCAGCAGTAGGCAGAGAATCACTGAAGCTTTCTTT,CASSRQRITEAFF
TRBV24-1,.,TRBJ2-3,once,TGTGCCACCAGTAATACAGGGATAGGGAAAGATACGCAGTATTTT,CATSNTGIGKDTQYF
TRBV6-1,.,TRBJ2-7,.,TGTGCCAGCAGTGAACAGGGACCCTACGAGCAGTACTTC,CASSEQGPYEQYF
TRBV2,.,TRBJ2-7,.,TGTGCCAGCAGGTGGAGCAGGGGCCACGAGCAGTACTTC,CASRWSRGHEQYF
TRBV7-9,.,TRBJ1-2,.,TGTGCCAGCAGCTTAAGCGGTGGCTACACCTTC,CASSLSGGYTF